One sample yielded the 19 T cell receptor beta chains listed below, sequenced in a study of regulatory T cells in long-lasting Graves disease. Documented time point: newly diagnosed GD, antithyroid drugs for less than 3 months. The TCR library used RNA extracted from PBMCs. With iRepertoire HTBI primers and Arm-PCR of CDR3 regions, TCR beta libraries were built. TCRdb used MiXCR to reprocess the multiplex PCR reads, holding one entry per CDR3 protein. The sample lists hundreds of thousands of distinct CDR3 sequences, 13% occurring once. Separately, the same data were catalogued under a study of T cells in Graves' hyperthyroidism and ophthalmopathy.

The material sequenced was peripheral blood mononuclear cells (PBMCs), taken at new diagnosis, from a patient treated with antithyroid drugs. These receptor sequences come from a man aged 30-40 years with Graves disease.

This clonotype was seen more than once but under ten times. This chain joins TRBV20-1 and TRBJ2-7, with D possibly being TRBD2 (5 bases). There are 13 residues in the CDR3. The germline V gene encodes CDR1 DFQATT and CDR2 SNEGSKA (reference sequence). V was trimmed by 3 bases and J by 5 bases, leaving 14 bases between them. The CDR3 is CSASSRDYNEQYF. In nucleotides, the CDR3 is TGCAGTGCTAGTTCCCGGGATTATAACGAGCAGTACTTC.

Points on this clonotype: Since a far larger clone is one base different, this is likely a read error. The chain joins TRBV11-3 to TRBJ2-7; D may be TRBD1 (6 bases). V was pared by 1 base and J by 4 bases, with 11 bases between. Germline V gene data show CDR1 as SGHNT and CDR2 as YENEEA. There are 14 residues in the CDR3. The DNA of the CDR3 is TGTGCCAGCAGCTTAGGAGGGGGTGTATACGAGCAGTACTTC. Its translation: CASSLGGGVYEQYF. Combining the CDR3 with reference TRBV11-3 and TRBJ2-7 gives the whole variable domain EAGVVQSPRYKIIEKKQPVAFWCNPISGHNTLYWYLQNLGQGPELLIRYENEEAVDDSQLPKDRFSAERLKGVDSTLKIQPAELGDSAVYLCASSLGGGVYEQYFGPGTRLTVT.

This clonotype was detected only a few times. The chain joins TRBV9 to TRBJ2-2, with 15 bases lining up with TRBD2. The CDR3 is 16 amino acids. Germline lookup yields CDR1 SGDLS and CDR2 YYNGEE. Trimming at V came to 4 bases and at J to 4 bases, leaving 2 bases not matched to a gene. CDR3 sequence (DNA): TGTGCCAGCAGCTGGGGACTAGCGGGAGGCACCGGGGAGCTGTTTTTT. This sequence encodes CASSWGLAGGTGELFF.

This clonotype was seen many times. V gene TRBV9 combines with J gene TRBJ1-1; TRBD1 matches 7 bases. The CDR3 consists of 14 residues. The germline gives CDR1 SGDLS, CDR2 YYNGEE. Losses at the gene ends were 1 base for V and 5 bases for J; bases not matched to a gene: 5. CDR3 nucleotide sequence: TGTGCCAGCAGCGTATCCCAGGGGGGGACTGAAGCTTTCTTT. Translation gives CASSVSQGGTEAFF.

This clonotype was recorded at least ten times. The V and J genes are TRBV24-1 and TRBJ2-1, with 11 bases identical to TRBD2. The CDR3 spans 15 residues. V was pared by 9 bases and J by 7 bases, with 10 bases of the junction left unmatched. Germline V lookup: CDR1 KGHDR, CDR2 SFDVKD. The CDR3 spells CATASVTSGMNEQFF. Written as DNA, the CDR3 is TGTGCCACCGCTAGTGTGACTAGCGGGATGAATGAGCAGTTCTTC.

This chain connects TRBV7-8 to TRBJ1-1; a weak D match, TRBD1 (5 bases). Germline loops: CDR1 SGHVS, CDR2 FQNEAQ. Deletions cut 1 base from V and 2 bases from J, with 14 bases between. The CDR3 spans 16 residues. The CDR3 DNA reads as TGTGCCAGCAGCTTAGAATATAGACAGATTAACACTGAAGCTTTCTTT. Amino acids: CASSLEYRQINTEAFF.

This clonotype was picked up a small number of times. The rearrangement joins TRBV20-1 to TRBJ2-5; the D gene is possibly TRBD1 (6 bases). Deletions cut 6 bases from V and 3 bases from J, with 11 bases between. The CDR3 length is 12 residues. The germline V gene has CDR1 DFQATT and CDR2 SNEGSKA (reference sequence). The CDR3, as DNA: TGCAGTGCGGGTCAGGGGAAAGAGACCCAGTACTTC. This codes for CSAGQGKETQYF.

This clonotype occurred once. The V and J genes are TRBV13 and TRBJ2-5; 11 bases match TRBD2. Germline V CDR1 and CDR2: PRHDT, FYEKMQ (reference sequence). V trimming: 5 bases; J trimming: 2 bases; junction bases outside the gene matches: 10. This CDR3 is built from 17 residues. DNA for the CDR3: TGTGCCAGCAGCGCATTGACTAGCGGGAAATCGCAAGAGACCCAGTACTTC. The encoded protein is CASSALTSGKSQETQYF.

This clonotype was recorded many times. The CDR3, as DNA: TGTGCCAGCACCCTCCCGGACAGCCAAGAGACCCAGTACTTC. Translated, it gives CASTLPDSQETQYF. This chain uses TRBV2 with TRBJ2-5; a weak D match, TRBD1 (6 bases). Germline lookup yields CDR1 SNHLY and CDR2 FYNNEI. This CDR3 has 14 amino acids. Trimming shortened V by 7 bases and J by 1 base, and 13 bases separated the two germline ends.

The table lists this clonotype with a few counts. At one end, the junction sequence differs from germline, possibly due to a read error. The CDR3 coding sequence is TGTGCCAGCAGTGTACCTAGCGGGCGGGAGATCTTC. As protein: CASSVPSGREIF. The gene calls are TRBV27 and TRBJ2-1; 8 bases line up with TRBD2. Germline loops: CDR1 MNHEY, CDR2 SMNVEV (reference sequence). This CDR3 has 12 amino acids.

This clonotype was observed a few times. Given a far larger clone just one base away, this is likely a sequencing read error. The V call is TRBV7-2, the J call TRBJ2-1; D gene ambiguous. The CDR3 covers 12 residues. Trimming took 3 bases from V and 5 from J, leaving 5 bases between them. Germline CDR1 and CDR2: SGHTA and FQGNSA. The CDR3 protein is CASSFTDNEQFF. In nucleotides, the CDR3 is TGTGCCAGCAGCTTTACCGACAATGAGCAGTTCTTC.

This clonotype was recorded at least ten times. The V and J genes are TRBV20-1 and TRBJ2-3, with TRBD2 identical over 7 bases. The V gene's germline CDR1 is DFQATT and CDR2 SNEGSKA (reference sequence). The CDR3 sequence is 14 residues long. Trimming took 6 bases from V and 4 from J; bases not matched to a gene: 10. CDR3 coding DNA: TGCAGTGCCCCGGGGGGAGGGGTGGCAGATACGCAGTATTTT. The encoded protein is CSAPGGGVADTQYF.

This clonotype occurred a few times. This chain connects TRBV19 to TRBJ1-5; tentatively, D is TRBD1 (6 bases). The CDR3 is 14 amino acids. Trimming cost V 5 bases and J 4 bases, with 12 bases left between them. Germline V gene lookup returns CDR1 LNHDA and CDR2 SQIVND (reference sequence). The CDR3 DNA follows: TGTGCCAGTAGTCAACAGGGCATTAATCAGCCCCAGCATTTT. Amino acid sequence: CASSQQGINQPQHF.

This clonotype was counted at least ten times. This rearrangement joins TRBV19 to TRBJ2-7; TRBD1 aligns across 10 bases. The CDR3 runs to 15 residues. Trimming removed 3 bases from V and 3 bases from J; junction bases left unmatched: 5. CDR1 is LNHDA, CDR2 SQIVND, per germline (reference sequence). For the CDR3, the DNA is TGTGCCAGTAGTATTAAGGGGACAGGGGACTACGAGCAGTACTTC. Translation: CASSIKGTGDYEQYF.

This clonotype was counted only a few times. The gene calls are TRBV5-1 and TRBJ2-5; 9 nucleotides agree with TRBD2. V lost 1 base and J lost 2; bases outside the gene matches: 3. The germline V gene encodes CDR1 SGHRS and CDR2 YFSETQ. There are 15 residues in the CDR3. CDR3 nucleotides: TGCGCCAGCAGCTTGTACAGCGGGGGGCAAGAGACCCAGTACTTC. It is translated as CASSLYSGGQETQYF.

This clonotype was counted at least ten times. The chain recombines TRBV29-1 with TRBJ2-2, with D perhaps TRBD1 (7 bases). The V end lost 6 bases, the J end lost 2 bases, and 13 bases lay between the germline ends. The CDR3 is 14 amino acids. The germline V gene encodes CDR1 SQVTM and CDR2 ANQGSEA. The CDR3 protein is CSVRGQFNTGELFF. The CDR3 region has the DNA TGCAGCGTGCGGGGACAGTTCAACACCGGGGAGCTGTTTTTT.

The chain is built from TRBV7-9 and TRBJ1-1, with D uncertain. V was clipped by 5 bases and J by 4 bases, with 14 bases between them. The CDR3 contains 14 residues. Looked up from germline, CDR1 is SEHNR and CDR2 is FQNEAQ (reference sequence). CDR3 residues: CASSPWRVGTEAFF. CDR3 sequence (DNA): TGTGCCAGCAGCCCTTGGAGGGTGGGCACTGAAGCTTTCTTT.

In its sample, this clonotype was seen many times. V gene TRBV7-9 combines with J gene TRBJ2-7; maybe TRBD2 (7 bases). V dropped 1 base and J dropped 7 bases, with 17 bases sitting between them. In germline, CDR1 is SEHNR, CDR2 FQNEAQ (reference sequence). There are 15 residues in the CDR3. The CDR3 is CASSLEGGSTMEQYF. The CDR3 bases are TGTGCCAGCAGCTTAGAGGGGGGGAGTACGATGGAGCAGTACTTC.

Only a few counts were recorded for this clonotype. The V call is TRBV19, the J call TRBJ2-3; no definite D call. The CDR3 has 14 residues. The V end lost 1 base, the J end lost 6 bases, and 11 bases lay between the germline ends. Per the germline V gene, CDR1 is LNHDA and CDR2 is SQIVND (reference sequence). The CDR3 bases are TGTGCCAGTAGTATAGCCTTTTGGCTTGATACGCAGTATTTT. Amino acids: CASSIAFWLDTQYF.